The rows below give T cell receptor beta chains drawn from one sample of a study of blood T cell repertoires in COVID-19. Data came from immunoSEQ multiplex PCR; TCRdb stores just in-frame clones and leaves some out. The data show 350,000 to 400,000 clones, 91% seen once. The sample consisted of PBMCs or T cells enriched from blood (not recorded which). These receptors were taken from a woman in her thirties or forties who had been exposed to COVID-19. Both conserved end residues are part of each CDR3. D genes are given only for firm matches. Size values are once, few and many counts, or a class for expanded clones, and some rows have none.

TRBJ1-2 TRBV6-1 - TRBD1 TGTGCCAGCAGTGTGCGGGGACAGGGGAAGGTGTGGTATGGCTACACCTTC CASSVRGQGKVWYGYTF
TRBJ2-5 TRBV7-2 once TRBD1 TGTGCCAGCAGCCCGGACAGGGGGCGAGAGACCCAGTACTTC CASSPDRGRETQYF
TRBJ2-5 TRBV11-2 - TRBD2 TGTGCCAGCAGCTTAGGCGCTAGCGGGGTTGAGACCCAGTACTTC CASSLGASGVETQYF
TRBJ1-6 TRBV14 - TRBD1 TGTGCCAGCAGCCAAGATTGGGGACAGGGCAATTCACCCCTCCACTTT CASSQDWGQGNSPLHF
TRBJ1-4 TRBV5-1 - TRBD1 TGCGCCAGCAGCTTGGAAAACAGGGGTGAAAAACTGTTTTTT CASSLENRGEKLFF
TRBJ1-2 TRBV18 - TRBD1 TGTGCCAGCTCACCACGGGGGGACAGGCCAAACTATGGCTACACCTTC CASSPRGDRPNYGYTF
TRBJ1-2 TRBV27 - - TGTGCCAGCAGTGCCCCCGACTACTACGGCTACACCTTC CASSAPDYYGYTF
TRBJ1-1 TRBV10-2 - - TGCGCCAGCAGTGAAGCAATTCGGACTGAAGCTTTCTTT CASSEAIRTEAFF
TRBJ2-5 TRBV18 - TRBD1 TGTGCCAGCTCAGCCGGACAGGCGACTTTGTACTTC CASSAGQATLYF
TRBJ2-1 TRBV19 - TRBD2 TGTGCCAGTAGTCGAGCACATAGCGGGAATTTTTTTGAGCAGTTCTTC CASSRAHSGNFFEQFF
TRBJ1-2 TRBV30 - - TGTGCCTGGGGACTGGCCTATGGCTACACCTTC CAWGLAYGYTF
TRBJ1-2 TRBV7-9 - - TGTGCCAGCAGCCTATCACACTATGGCTACACCTTC CASSLSHYGYTF
TRBJ1-2 TRBV2 - TRBD1 TGTGCCAGCACCGGACCGGGACAGCCATATGGCTACACCTTC CASTGPGQPYGYTF
TRBJ1-5 TRBV2 - - TGTGCCAGCAGCCCCACCGCTGGGGCTAACTATCAGCCCCAGCATTTT CASSPTAGANYQPQHF
TRBJ1-2 TRBV12-3/TRBV12-4 - - TGTGCCAGCAGATCGGGGATCGTTGGCGGCTACACCTTC CASRSGIVGGYTF
TRBJ1-5 TRBV23-1 - - TGCGCCAGCAGTCACAGGGCTATCCGCAATCAGCCCCAGCATTTT CASSHRAIRNQPQHF
TRBJ2-1 TRBV12-3/TRBV12-4 - - TGTGCCAGCAGTTTGAGTAAAACCAATGAGCAGTTCTTC CASSLSKTNEQFF
TRBJ2-3 TRBV5-1 - - TGCGCCAGCAGCTTGGCCGGCACAGATACGCAGTATTTT CASSLAGTDTQYF
TRBJ2-1 TRBV12-3/TRBV12-4 - TRBD2 TGTGCCAGCAGTGGGACTAGCGGGGGCCGGGAGTTCTTC CASSGTSGGREFF
TRBJ1-1 TRBV29-1 - - TGCAGCGTTGTCGGGGGGAGCACTGAAGCTTTCTTT CSVVGGSTEAFF
TRBJ1-5 TRBV2 - - TGTGCCAGCAGTGCCCTCACAGGTTTTAATCAGCCCCAGCATTTT CASSALTGFNQPQHF
TRBJ2-7 TRBV19 - TRBD1 TGTGCCAGTAGTAGCAAGCTCGGGACAGGGTCCTACGAGCAGTACTTC CASSSKLGTGSYEQYF
TRBJ2-3 TRBV7-3 - TRBD2 TGTGCCAGCAGCCCCGGACTAGCGGGGGTGGGGGATACGCAGTATTTT CASSPGLAGVGDTQYF
TRBJ1-6 TRBV7-9 - - TGTGCCAGCAGCTTAGTGTCGGGGGGTAAGGATAATTCACCCCTCCACTTT CASSLVSGGKDNSPLHF
TRBJ1-2 TRBV6-1 - - TGTGCCAGCAGTGAAGCGCGAGGCCCGTATGGCTACACCTTC CASSEARGPYGYTF
TRBJ1-4 TRBV7-2 - - TGTGCCAGCAGCATCCAACAGGGAAGAGAAAAACTGTTTTTT CASSIQQGREKLFF
TRBJ1-1 TRBV27 once TRBD1 TGTGCCAGCAGTGGATTAGACAGGGAAGGAAGGGCTTTCTTT CASSGLDREGRAFF
TRBJ2-1 TRBV5-1 - TRBD2 TGCGCCAGCAGCCCCGGGACTAGCTCCTACAATGAGCAGTTCTTC CASSPGTSSYNEQFF
TRBJ1-2 TRBV11-2 - - TGTGCCAGCAGCTTAGTTACAGATTCAAACTATGGCTACACCTTC CASSLVTDSNYGYTF